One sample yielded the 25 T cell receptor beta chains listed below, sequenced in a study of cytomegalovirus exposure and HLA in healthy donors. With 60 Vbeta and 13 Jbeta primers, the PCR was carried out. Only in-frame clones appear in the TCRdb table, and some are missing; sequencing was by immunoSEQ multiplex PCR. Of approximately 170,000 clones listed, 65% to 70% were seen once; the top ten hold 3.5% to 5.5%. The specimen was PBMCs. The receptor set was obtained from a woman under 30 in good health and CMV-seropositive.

The CDR3 DNA follows: TGTGCCAGCAGCCCGAGGACAGTGACGAACACCGGGGAGCTGTTTTTT. It codes for CASSPRTVTNTGELFF. The gene calls are TRBV7-6 and TRBJ2-2, with D possibly being TRBD1 (6 bases). The CDR3 has 16 residues. Germline lookup yields CDR1 SGHVS and CDR2 FNYEAQ. V lost 5 bases to trimming and J lost 0 bases, with 13 bases between them.

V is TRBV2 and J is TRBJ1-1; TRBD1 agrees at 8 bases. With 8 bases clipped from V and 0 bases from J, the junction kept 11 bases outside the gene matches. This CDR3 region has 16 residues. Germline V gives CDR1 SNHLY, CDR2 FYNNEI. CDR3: CASRLRQGTMNTEAFF. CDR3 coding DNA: TGTGCCAGCCGACTCAGACAGGGGACCATGAACACTGAAGCTTTCTTT.

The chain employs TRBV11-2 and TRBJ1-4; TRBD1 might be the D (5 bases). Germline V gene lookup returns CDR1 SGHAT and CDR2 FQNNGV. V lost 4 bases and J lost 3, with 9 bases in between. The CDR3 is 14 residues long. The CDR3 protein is CASSSGHANEKLFF. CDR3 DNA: TGTGCCAGCAGCTCCGGACACGCTAATGAAAAACTGTTTTTT.

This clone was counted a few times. The CDR3 reads CATSRGQGITDTQYF. The CDR3 region has the DNA TGTGCCACCAGCAGGGGTCAGGGGATCACAGATACGCAGTATTTT. The genes are TRBV15 and TRBJ2-3; the D gene is possibly TRBD1 (6 bases). The CDR3 extends over 15 amino acids. Germline CDR1 and CDR2: LNHNV and YYDKDF (reference sequence). Trimming cost V 3 bases and J 2 bases, with 12 bases left between them. The full variable domain, with the rest looked up from reference TRBV15 and TRBJ2-3, is DAMVIQNPRYQVTQFGKPVTLSCSQTLNHNVMYWYQQKSSQAPKLLFHYYDKDFNNEADTPDNFQSRRPNTSFCFLDIRSPGLGDTAMYLCATSRGQGITDTQYFGPGTRLTVL.

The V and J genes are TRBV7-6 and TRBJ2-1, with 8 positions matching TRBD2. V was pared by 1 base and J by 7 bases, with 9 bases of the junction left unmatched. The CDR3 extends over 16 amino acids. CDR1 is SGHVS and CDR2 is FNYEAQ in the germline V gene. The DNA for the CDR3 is TGTGCCAGCAGCTTAGTCGGTGCGGGAGGTAGGAATGAGCAGTTCTTC. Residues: CASSLVGAGGRNEQFF.

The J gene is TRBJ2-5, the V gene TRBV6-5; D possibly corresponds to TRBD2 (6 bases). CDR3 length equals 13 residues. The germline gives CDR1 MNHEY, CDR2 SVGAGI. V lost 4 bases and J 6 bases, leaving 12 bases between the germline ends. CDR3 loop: CASSSSGGKTQYF. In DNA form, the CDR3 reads TGTGCCAGCAGTTCCTCGGGCGGGAAGACCCAGTACTTC.

The CDR3 reads CASSSEREDLYEQYF. The CDR3 region has the DNA TGTGCCAGCAGTTCGGAGCGGGAGGATCTCTACGAGCAGTACTTC. This chain connects TRBV27 to TRBJ2-7; 9 positions match TRBD2. The J segment lost 3 bases and the V segment lost 4 bases, leaving 7 bases of the junction unmatched. Germline CDR1 reads MNHEY; CDR2 reads SMNVEV (reference sequence). The CDR3 has 15 amino acids.

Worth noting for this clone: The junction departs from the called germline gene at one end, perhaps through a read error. CDR3 residues: CASRQGQGSSYNSPLHF. In DNA, the CDR3 is TGCGCCAGCAGGCAAGGACAGGGGAGCTCCTATAATTCACCCCTCCACTTT. This chain uses TRBV4-1 with TRBJ1-6, with 9 nucleotides matching TRBD1. CDR3 length: 17 amino acids. CDR1 MGHRA and CDR2 YSYEKL come from the germline V gene.

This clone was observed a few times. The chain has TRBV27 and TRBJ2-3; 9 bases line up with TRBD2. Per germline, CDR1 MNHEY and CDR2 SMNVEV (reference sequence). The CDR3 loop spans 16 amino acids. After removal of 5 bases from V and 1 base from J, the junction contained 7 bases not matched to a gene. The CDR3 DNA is TGTGCCAGCAGTCTTAAGGTAGCGGGAGGCACAGATACGCAGTATTTT. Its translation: CASSLKVAGGTDTQYF.

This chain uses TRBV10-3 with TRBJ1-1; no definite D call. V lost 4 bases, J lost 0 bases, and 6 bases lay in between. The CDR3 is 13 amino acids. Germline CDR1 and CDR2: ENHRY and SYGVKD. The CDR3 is CAISVGMNTEAFF. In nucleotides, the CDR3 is TGTGCCATCAGTGTCGGGATGAACACTGAAGCTTTCTTT.

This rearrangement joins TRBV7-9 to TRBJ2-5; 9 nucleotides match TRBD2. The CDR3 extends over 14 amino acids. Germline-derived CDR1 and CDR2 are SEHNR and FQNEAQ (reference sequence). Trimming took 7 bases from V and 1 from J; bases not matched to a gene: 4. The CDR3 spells CASIRGGAQETQYF. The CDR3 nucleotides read TGTGCCAGCATCCGCGGGGGGGCCCAAGAGACCCAGTACTTC.

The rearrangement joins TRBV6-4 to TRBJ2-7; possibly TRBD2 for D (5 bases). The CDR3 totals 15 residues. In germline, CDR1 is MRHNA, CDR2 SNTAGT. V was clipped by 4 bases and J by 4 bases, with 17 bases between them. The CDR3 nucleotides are TGTGCCAGCAGTGTCGCGGCCGGCGGGTTTTACGAGCAGTACTTC. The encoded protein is CASSVAAGGFYEQYF.

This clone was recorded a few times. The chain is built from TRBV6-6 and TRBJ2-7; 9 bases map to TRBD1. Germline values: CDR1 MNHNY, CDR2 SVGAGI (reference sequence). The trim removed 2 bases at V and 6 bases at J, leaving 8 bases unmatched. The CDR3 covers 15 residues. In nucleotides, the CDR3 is TGTGCCAGCAGTTACCCGACACAGGGGGCAAGCGAGCAGTACTTC. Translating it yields CASSYPTQGASEQYF.

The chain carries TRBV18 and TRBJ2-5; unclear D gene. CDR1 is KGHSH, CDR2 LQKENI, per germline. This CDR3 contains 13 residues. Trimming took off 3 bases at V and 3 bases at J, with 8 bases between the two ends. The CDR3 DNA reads TGTGCCAGCTCACCCGCGTCGGAAGAGACCCAGTACTTC. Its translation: CASSPASEETQYF.

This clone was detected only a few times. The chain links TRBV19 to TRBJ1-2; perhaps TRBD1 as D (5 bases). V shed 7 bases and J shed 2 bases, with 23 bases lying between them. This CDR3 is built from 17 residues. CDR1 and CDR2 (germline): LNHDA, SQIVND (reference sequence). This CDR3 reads CASNSHRGTQLNYGYTF. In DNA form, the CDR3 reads TGTGCCAGTAACTCCCACCGCGGGACGCAGCTAAACTATGGCTACACCTTC.

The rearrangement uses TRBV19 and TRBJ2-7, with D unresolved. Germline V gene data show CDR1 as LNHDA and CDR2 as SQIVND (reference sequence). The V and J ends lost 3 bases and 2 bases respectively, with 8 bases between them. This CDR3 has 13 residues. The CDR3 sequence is CASSMYSPYEQYF. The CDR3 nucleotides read TGTGCCAGTAGTATGTATTCCCCCTACGAGCAGTACTTC.

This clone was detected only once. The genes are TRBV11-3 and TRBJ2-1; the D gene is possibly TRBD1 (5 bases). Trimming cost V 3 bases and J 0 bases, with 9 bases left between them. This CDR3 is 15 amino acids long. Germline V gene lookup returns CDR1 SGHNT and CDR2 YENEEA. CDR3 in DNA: TGTGCCAGCAGCTTTGGGGCTAGCTCCTACAATGAGCAGTTCTTC. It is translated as CASSFGASSYNEQFF.

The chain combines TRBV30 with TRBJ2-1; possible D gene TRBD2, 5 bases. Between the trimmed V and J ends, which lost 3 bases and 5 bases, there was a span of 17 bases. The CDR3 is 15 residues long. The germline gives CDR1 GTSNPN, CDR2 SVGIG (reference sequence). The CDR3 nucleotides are TGTGCCTGGAGAGCTCTAGCTAAGACTCACAATGAGCAGTTCTTC. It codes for CAWRALAKTHNEQFF.

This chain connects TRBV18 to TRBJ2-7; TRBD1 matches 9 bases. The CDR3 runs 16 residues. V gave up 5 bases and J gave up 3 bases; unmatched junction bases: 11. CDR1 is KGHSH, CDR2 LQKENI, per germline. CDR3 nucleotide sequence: TGTGCCAGCTCAGTACAACAGGGGGCACACGACTACGAGCAGTACTTC. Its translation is CASSVQQGAHDYEQYF.

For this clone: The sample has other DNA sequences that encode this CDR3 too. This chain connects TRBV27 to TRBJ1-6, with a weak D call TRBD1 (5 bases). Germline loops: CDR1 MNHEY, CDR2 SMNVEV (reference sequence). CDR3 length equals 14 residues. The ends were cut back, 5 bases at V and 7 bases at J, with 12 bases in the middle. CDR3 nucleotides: TGTGCCAGCAGTAGAGACAGACAAAATTCACCCCTCCACTTT. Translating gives CASSRDRQNSPLHF.

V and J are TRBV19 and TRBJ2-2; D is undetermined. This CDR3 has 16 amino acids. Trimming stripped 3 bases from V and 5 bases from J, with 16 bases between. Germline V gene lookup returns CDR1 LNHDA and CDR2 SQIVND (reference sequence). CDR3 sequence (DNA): TGTGCCAGTAGTATCGCCCTCGGGTTAGCTACCGGGGAGCTGTTTTTT. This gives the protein CASSIALGLATGELFF.

The CDR3 protein is CASIQRGRGQGGYTF. The CDR3 DNA reads as TGTGCCAGCATTCAGAGAGGCAGGGGGCAAGGTGGCTACACCTTC. This rearrangement joins TRBV6-5 to TRBJ1-2; TRBD1 aligns across 8 bases. The V segment lost 7 bases and the J segment 7 bases; nucleotides outside the gene matches: 14. Germline assignment: CDR1 MNHEY and CDR2 SVGAGI. CDR3 length equals 15 residues.

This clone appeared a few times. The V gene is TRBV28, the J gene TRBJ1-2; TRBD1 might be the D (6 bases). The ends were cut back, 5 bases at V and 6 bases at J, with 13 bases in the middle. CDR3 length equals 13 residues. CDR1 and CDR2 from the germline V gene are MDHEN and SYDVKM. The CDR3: CASSRGGPNGYTF. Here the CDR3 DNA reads TGTGCCAGCAGTCGGGGGGGGCCAAATGGCTACACCTTC.

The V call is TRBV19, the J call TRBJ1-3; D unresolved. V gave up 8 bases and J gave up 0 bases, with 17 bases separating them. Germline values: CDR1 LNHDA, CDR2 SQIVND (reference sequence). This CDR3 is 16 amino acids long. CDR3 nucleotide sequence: TGTGCCAGTTCTGCTCTAAGAGCCTCCTCTGGAAACACCATATATTTT. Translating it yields CASSALRASSGNTIYF.

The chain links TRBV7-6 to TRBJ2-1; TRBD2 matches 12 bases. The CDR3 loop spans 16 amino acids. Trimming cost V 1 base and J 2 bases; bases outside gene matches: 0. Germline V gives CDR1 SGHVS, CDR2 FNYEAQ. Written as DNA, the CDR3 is TGTGCCAGCAGCTTAGGACTAGCGGGGGCCTACAATGAGCAGTTCTTC. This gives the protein CASSLGLAGAYNEQFF.